These T cell receptor beta chains were read from a single sample in a study of T cell clonotyping in hematopoietic cell transplantation. Measured with immunoSEQ multiplex PCR; TCRdb has only the in-frame clones, and not every one. The sample contains more than 10,000 clones, approximately 92% of which appear only once. What was sequenced was peripheral blood mononuclear cells. These receptors were obtained from a young man in good health. Some clones in this sample may be carry-over from other donors' samples. Both conserved end residues are part of each CDR3. D genes are given only for firm matches. A clone size is listed for some rows: how often the clone was seen (once, few, many), or a class if it is expanded.

TRBJ2-7 NA TRBD2 TRBV19 TGTGCCAGCGCCAGTCAGGTTCAGCGGGAGGGCCTTTACGAGCAGTACTTC CASASQVQREGLYEQYF
TRBJ1-1 NA NA TRBV6-5 TGTGCCAGCAGTCGTACCGGGTCGAACACTGAAGCTTTCTTT CASSRTGSNTEAFF
TRBJ1-1 NA TRBD1 TRBV6-6 TGTGCCAGCAGTATCCAGGGGGCGACTGAAGCTTTCTTT CASSIQGATEAFF
TRBJ1-2 NA NA TRBV6-6 TGTGCCAGCCGGGGGGCCCTTAACTATGGCTACACCTTC CASRGALNYGYTF
TRBJ2-5 NA NA TRBV5-1 TGCGCCAGCAGCTTGGTTGGGGGAGAGACCCAGTACTTC CASSLVGGETQYF
TRBJ2-2 NA NA TRBV7-3 TGTGCCAGCAGCTTAACTGCAGCCACCGGGGAGCTGTTTTTT CASSLTAATGELFF
TRBJ1-2 NA NA TRBV19 TGTGCCAGTAACCGGGGGCTTACTAACTATGGCTACACCTTC CASNRGLTNYGYTF
TRBJ1-6 NA TRBD1 TRBV2 TGTGCCAGCGGGGGACAGGGAGCTTCACCCCTCCACTTT CASGGQGASPLHF
TRBJ2-7 NA TRBD1 TRBV11-3 TGTGCCAGCAGCACCCGACAGGGGCCGATTTACGAGCAGTACTTC CASSTRQGPIYEQYF
TRBJ1-1 once NA TRBV7-2 TGTGCCAGCAGCTTAGAGACAGGCATCATGAACACTGAAGCTTTCTTT CASSLETGIMNTEAFF
TRBJ1-3 NA NA TRBV7-7 TGTGCTAGCAGCCCCTCCTCTGGAAACACCATATATTTT CASSPSSGNTIYF